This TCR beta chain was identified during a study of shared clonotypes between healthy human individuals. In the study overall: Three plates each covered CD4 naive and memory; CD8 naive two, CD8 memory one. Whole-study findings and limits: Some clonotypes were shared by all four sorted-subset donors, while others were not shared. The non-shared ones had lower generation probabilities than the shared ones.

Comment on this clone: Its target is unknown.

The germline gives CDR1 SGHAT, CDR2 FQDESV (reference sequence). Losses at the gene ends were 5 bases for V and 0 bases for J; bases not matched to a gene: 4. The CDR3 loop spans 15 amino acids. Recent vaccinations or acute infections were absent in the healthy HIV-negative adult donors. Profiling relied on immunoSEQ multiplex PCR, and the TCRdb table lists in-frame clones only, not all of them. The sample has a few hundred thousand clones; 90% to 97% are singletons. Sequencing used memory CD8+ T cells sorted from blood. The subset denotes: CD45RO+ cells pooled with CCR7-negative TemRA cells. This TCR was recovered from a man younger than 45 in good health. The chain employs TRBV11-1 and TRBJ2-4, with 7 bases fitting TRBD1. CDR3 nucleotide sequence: TGTGCCAGCAGCCTCTGGGACAGAGCCAAAAACATTCAGTACTTC. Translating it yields CASSLWDRAKNIQYF.